This passage covers 31 T cell receptor beta chains from one sample sequenced in a study of early T cells in non-severe SARS-CoV-2 infection. Each CDR3 protein is one row after TCRdb ran MiXCR on the 5' RACE reads. The sample yields over 55,000 distinct CDR3 sequences, around 13% seen once. Material for sequencing was whole blood. The receptors stem from an adult who was a healthcare worker with PCR-confirmed SARS-CoV-2 infection or an uninfected control (not recorded which).

This clonotype occurred many times. The chain employs TRBV20-1 and TRBJ1-3; no firm D call. Germline V CDR1 and CDR2: DFQATT, SNEGSKA (reference sequence). Trimming took off 2 bases at V and 0 bases at J, with 11 bases between the two ends. CDR3 size: 15 residues. CDR3 residues: CSARMDVGSGNTIYF. The CDR3 region has the DNA TGCAGTGCTAGAATGGACGTAGGCTCTGGAAACACCATATATTTT.

V is TRBV10-3 and J is TRBJ2-7, with a weak D call TRBD2 (6 bases). Germline loops: CDR1 ENHRY, CDR2 SYGVKD. The length of the CDR3 is 14 residues. V dropped 5 bases and J dropped 7 bases, with 18 bases sitting between them. CDR3 region: CAISRPSEGREQYF. DNA for the CDR3: TGTGCCATCAGTCGCCCTAGCGAGGGTAGGGAGCAGTACTTC.

About this clonotype: A much larger clone differs from this one at a single base, so this may be a read error. The rearrangement links TRBV29-1 to TRBJ2-1, with D perhaps being TRBD1 or TRBD2 (5 bases each). CDR3 length: 12 residues. The germline CDR1 and CDR2 sequences are SQVTM and ANQGSEA. V lost 7 bases, J lost 8 bases, and 15 bases lay in between. The CDR3 DNA sequence: TGCAGCGCTAAGGACTTAGGGGATGAGCAGTTCTTC. It translates to CSAKDLGDEQFF.

Concerning this clonotype: A much larger clone differs from this one at a single base, so this may be a read error. The rearrangement links TRBV5-4 to TRBJ2-7; the D gene is possibly TRBD1 (5 bases). Germline V gives CDR1 SGHNT, CDR2 YYREEE (reference sequence). V lost 6 bases, J lost 7 bases, and 23 bases lay in between. The CDR3 runs 15 residues. CDR3 coding DNA: TGTGCCAGCAACCCACCTGGGGCAGGTTCGGAAGAGCAGTACTTC. This gives the protein CASNPPGAGSEEQYF.

This clonotype was picked up many times. J is TRBJ1-2 and V is TRBV25-1, with TRBD1 matching 7 bases. The CDR3 is 16 amino acids. V dropped 5 bases and J dropped 4; count of bases not matched to a gene: 13. Germline CDR1 and CDR2: MGHDK and SYGVNS. This chain's CDR3 is CASSLPGTANSYGYTF. CDR3 DNA sequence: TGTGCCAGCAGTTTACCCGGGACAGCAAACTCCTATGGCTACACCTTC.

This clonotype was found many times. The chain recombines TRBV6-2 or TRBV6-3 with TRBJ2-5; no clear D. Germline V gene data show CDR1 as MNHEY and CDR2 as SVGEGT. The V end was cut by 6 bases, the J end by 5 bases, with 13 bases between. This CDR3 region has 13 residues. The CDR3 DNA is TGTGCCAGCAGAATACCCACCCGGGAGACCCAGTACTTC. Its protein product is CASRIPTRETQYF.

This clonotype was seen at least ten times. J is TRBJ2-2 and V is TRBV12-3 or TRBV12-4; D unresolved. The CDR3 spans 13 residues. V was trimmed by 5 bases and J by 5 bases, leaving 9 bases between them. In DNA form, the CDR3 reads TGTGCCAGCAGTGACCACTTTACCGGGGAGCTGTTTTTT. Amino acid sequence: CASSDHFTGELFF.

Many counts were recorded for this clonotype. The rearrangement joins TRBV29-1 to TRBJ2-6, with TRBD1 matching 7 bases. The V segment lost 6 bases and the J segment 2 bases; nucleotides outside the gene matches: 1. Germline CDR1 reads SQVTM; CDR2 reads ANQGSEA. There are 13 residues in the CDR3. CDR3 coding DNA: TGCAGCGTGGGGACAGCTGGGGCCAACGTCCTGACTTTC. Translation gives CSVGTAGANVLTF.

This clonotype has ten or more counts. This chain links TRBV2 with TRBJ1-4, with 7 bases aligning to TRBD1. With V trimmed by 2 bases and J by 8 bases, 8 bases remained unmatched. Per germline, CDR1 SNHLY and CDR2 FYNNEI. The CDR3 runs 15 residues. In DNA form, the CDR3 reads TGTGCCAGCAGTGAAACCGGGACAGTCGGCGAAAAACTGTTTTTT. Translating it yields CASSETGTVGEKLFF. The whole variable domain, filled in from reference TRBV2 and TRBJ1-4, reads EPEVTQTPSHQVTQMGQEVILRCVPISNHLYFYWYRQILGQKVEFLVSFYNNEISEKSEIFDDQFSVERPDGSNFTLKIRSTKLEDSAMYFCASSETGTVGEKLFFGSGTQLSVL.

This clonotype was counted at least ten times. V and J are TRBV5-1 and TRBJ2-1; possible D gene TRBD1, 6 bases. V was shortened by 0 bases and J by 6 bases, with 16 bases between the two germline ends. Germline lookup yields CDR1 SGHRS and CDR2 YFSETQ. The CDR3 is made up of 16 amino acids. The CDR3 DNA is TGCGCCAGCAGCTTGGCCACGGACAGCCAACTCAATGAGCAGTTCTTC. Translated: CASSLATDSQLNEQFF.

The sample holds many counts of this clonotype. V usage is TRBV7-6 and J usage is TRBJ2-2; D is undetermined. The CDR3 is 13 residues long. Trimming left V 5 bases short and J 5 bases short, with 9 bases between. CDR1 is SGHVS, CDR2 FNYEAQ, per germline. The CDR3 DNA follows: TGTGCCAGCAGCCCACGCTTAACCGGGGAGCTGTTTTTT. Translation gives CASSPRLTGELFF.

For this clonotype: Given a much more abundant clone one base away, this may be a read error. The gene calls are TRBV7-2 and TRBJ2-5; 8 bases are a match to TRBD2. Germline values: CDR1 SGHTA, CDR2 FQGNSA. Trimming at V came to 1 base and at J to 4 bases, leaving 5 bases not matched to a gene. The CDR3 totals 15 residues. CDR3 sequence: CASSLVAGNGETQYF. DNA of the CDR3: TGTGCCAGCAGCTTAGTAGCGGGGAACGGAGAGACCCAGTACTTC.

This clonotype was detected many times. The rearrangement joins TRBV7-9 to TRBJ2-3; D gene uncertain. This CDR3 is built from 12 residues. Per the germline V gene, CDR1 is SEHNR and CDR2 is FQNEAQ (reference sequence). V lost 3 bases and J 3 bases, leaving 4 bases between the germline ends. The CDR3 loop is CASSLDTDTQYF. Written as DNA, the CDR3 is TGTGCCAGCAGCTTGGATACAGATACGCAGTATTTT.

This clonotype was observed many times. The chain joins TRBV24-1 to TRBJ2-1; D is unresolved. Germline V gives CDR1 KGHDR, CDR2 SFDVKD. V was shortened by 4 bases and J by 3 bases, with 12 bases between the two germline ends. The CDR3 has 15 amino acids. The CDR3 DNA is TGTGCCACCAGTGACCCTCAGTTCTACTACAATGAGCAGTTCTTC. Translated: CATSDPQFYYNEQFF.

This clonotype was counted ten times or more. This chain connects TRBV6-4 to TRBJ2-3, with D unresolved. This CDR3 region has 15 residues. V lost 3 bases, J lost 3 bases, and 13 bases lay in between. The germline CDR1 and CDR2 sequences are MRHNA and SNTAGT. CDR3 sequence (DNA): TGTGCCAGCAGTGAAAATCCGGAGTCTACAGATACGCAGTATTTT. It is translated as CASSENPESTDTQYF.

This clonotype was recorded at least ten times. The rearrangement joins TRBV7-2 to TRBJ1-1, with a possible D match to TRBD1 (5 bases). The germline V gene encodes CDR1 SGHTA and CDR2 FQGNSA. This CDR3 spans 15 amino acids. Trimming cost V 4 bases and J 2 bases, with 14 bases left between them. CDR3 DNA sequence: TGTGCCAGCAGCTCCCCAAGGAGGGGAAACACTGAAGCTTTCTTT. This codes for CASSSPRRGNTEAFF.

This clonotype showed up many times. The chain has TRBV7-2 and TRBJ1-6; 9 nucleotides match TRBD1. Germline values: CDR1 SGHTA, CDR2 FQGNSA. V dropped 10 bases and J dropped 13; count of bases not matched to a gene: 14. The CDR3 sequence is 14 residues long. Here the CDR3 reads CATDTGGRLIPLHF. In DNA form, the CDR3 reads TGTGCCACCGACACAGGGGGCAGGTTGATCCCCCTCCACTTT.

The genes are TRBV6-5 and TRBJ1-1; D gene ambiguous. Germline CDR1 reads MNHEY; CDR2 reads SVGAGI. This CDR3 region has 12 residues. Trimming removed 8 bases from V and 11 bases from J, with 18 bases in between. CDR3 sequence reads: CASSGSSSVAFF. In DNA, the CDR3 is TGTGCCAGCTCGGGTTCATCTTCAGTCGCTTTCTTT.

This clonotype was seen at least ten times. The V and J genes are TRBV18 and TRBJ2-7; D is unresolved. This CDR3 is built from 16 residues. Trimming pared 1 base from V and 3 bases from J, leaving 16 bases between. From germline, CDR1 is KGHSH and CDR2 LQKENI. CDR3 nucleotide sequence: TGTGCCAGCTCACCACAGGGCCTGGGATCCGGCTACGAGCAGTACTTC. Protein: CASSPQGLGSGYEQYF.

V and J are TRBV6-5 and TRBJ2-3, with 8 bases that match TRBD2. The CDR3 has 15 amino acids. The J segment lost 3 bases and the V segment lost 2 bases, leaving 4 bases of the junction unmatched. CDR1 is MNHEY and CDR2 is SVGAGI in the germline V gene. CDR3 sequence (DNA): TGTGCCAGCAGTTACGTCCTAGCGGGTACAGATACGCAGTATTTT. This codes for CASSYVLAGTDTQYF.

At least ten counts were recorded for this clonotype. The chain has TRBV9 and TRBJ2-4; 7 bases map to TRBD1. Unmatched junction bases numbered 10, after V lost 4 bases and J lost 6 bases. There are 15 residues in the CDR3. Looked up from germline, CDR1 is SGDLS and CDR2 is YYNGEE. The CDR3 spells CASSPPDRVGNIQYF. The CDR3, as DNA: TGTGCCAGCAGCCCCCCCGACAGGGTCGGAAACATTCAGTACTTC.

The sample holds many counts of this clonotype. The V and J genes are TRBV14 and TRBJ2-7, with 8 bases fitting TRBD1. The germline V gene encodes CDR1 SGHDN and CDR2 FVKESK. This CDR3 is built from 16 residues. With 1 base clipped from V and 1 base from J, the junction kept 6 bases outside the gene matches. The CDR3 sequence is CASSQVKGQGSYEQYF. CDR3 DNA sequence: TGTGCCAGCAGCCAAGTTAAAGGACAGGGTTCCTACGAGCAGTACTTC.

This clonotype was picked up many times. This CDR3 is CASSYAGRTGKYEQYF. In DNA form, the CDR3 reads TGTGCCAGCAGTTACGCGGGTCGGACAGGGAAGTACGAGCAGTACTTC. V gene TRBV6-5 combines with J gene TRBJ2-7; 8 bases line up with TRBD1. The CDR3 covers 16 residues. Germline assignment: CDR1 MNHEY and CDR2 SVGAGI. J lost 4 bases, V lost 2 bases, and 10 bases had no gene match.

This clonotype has at least ten counts. The rearrangement links TRBV19 to TRBJ2-5; TRBD2 agrees at 7 bases. The J segment lost 3 bases and the V segment lost 8 bases, leaving 6 bases of the junction unmatched. Germline CDR1 and CDR2: LNHDA and SQIVND (reference sequence). The CDR3 is made up of 13 amino acids. The CDR3 DNA sequence: TGTGCCAGTGGGGACTACTCAAAAGAGACCCAGTACTTC. This sequence encodes CASGDYSKETQYF.

This clonotype occurred many times. The CDR3 sequence is CASSPDGTDTQYF. In nucleotides, the CDR3 is TGTGCCAGCAGCCCCGACGGGACAGATACGCAGTATTTT. This sequence joins TRBV7-2 and TRBJ2-3; D remains ambiguous. The germline V gene has CDR1 SGHTA and CDR2 FQGNSA. The CDR3 sequence is 13 residues long. V shed 5 bases and J shed 3 bases, with 9 bases lying between them. The whole variable domain, filled in from reference TRBV7-2 and TRBJ2-3, reads GAGVSQSPSNKVTEKGKDVELRCDPISGHTALYWYRQSLGQGLEFLIYFQGNSAPDKSGLPSDRFSAERTGGSVSTLTIQRTQQEDSAVYLCASSPDGTDTQYFGPGTRLTVL.

This clonotype was seen ten or more times. The chain joins TRBV6-2 or TRBV6-3 to TRBJ2-1, with TRBD2 matching 11 bases. Germline lookup yields CDR1 MNHEY and CDR2 SVGEGT. This CDR3 is 19 amino acids long. V gave up 2 bases and J gave up 0 bases; unmatched junction bases: 9. CDR3 amino acids: CASSYRLAGGRFSYNEQFF. CDR3 bases: TGTGCCAGCAGTTACCGGCTAGCGGGGGGCCGATTCTCCTACAATGAGCAGTTCTTC.

In this sample, this clonotype turned up a few times. The V call is TRBV7-8, the J call TRBJ1-5, with 7 bases identical to TRBD1. The V gene's germline CDR1 is SGHVS and CDR2 FQNEAQ. The trim removed 5 bases at V and 5 bases at J, leaving 12 bases unmatched. The CDR3 length is 16 residues. Written as DNA, the CDR3 is TGTGCCAGCAGCCCCCAGGGGGACAGCATTTATCAGCCCCAGCATTTT. Its protein product is CASSPQGDSIYQPQHF.

This clonotype was seen at least ten times. The chain carries TRBV7-9 and TRBJ1-6; tentatively, D is TRBD1 (6 bases). CDR3 length equals 16 residues. The V gene's germline CDR1 is SEHNR and CDR2 FQNEAQ (reference sequence). The V gene lost 4 bases and the J gene lost 9 bases, with 19 bases spanning the gap. The CDR3 is CASSWGMGGGRSPLHF. CDR3 coding DNA: TGTGCCAGCAGCTGGGGAATGGGGGGCGGACGTTCACCCCTCCACTTT.

The chain is built from TRBV9 and TRBJ2-7; D may correspond to TRBD1 or TRBD2 (5 bases each). The CDR3 has 15 amino acids. V lost 0 bases, J lost 1 base, and 11 bases lay in between. Germline CDR1 SGDLS, CDR2 YYNGEE. DNA for the CDR3: TGTGCCAGCAGCGTAGAGGGAGACAGTTCCTACGAGCAGTACTTC. Translation: CASSVEGDSSYEQYF.

This clonotype has at least ten counts. The gene calls are TRBV19 and TRBJ2-2; 7 bases fit TRBD1. Looked up from germline, CDR1 is LNHDA and CDR2 is SQIVND (reference sequence). Trimming took 4 bases from V and 4 from J; bases not matched to a gene: 3. The CDR3 spans 14 residues. This CDR3 is CASSTQGRTGELFF. The CDR3 coding sequence is TGTGCCAGTAGTACACAGGGGCGCACCGGGGAGCTGTTTTTT. Together with reference TRBV19 and TRBJ2-2, the CDR3 gives the full variable domain: DGGITQSPKYLFRKEGQNVTLSCEQNLNHDAMYWYRQDPGQGLRLIYYSQIVNDFQKGDIAEGYSVSREKKESFPLTVTSAQKNPTAFYLCASSTQGRTGELFFGEGSRLTVL.

The V and J genes are TRBV10-2 and TRBJ2-7, with D perhaps matching TRBD1 or TRBD2 (5 bases each). With 8 bases removed from V and 0 bases from J, the gap between germline ends came to 11 bases. Germline V gives CDR1 WSHSY, CDR2 SAAADI. This CDR3 is built from 13 residues. This chain's CDR3 is CASAKGTSYEQYF. The CDR3 coding sequence is TGCGCCAGCGCGAAGGGGACCTCCTACGAGCAGTACTTC.